The subject of this entry is one T cell receptor (beta chain). Antigen: not known. One junction end disagrees with the germline gene, perhaps due to a read error. This entry comes from a study of blood T cells in healthy people across ages. A sample-barcoded 5' primer and a J-beta primer mix were used in a second PCR of roughly 7 to 11 cycles. Using its own MiXCR run on the 5' RACE reads, TCRdb lists one record per CDR3 protein. The sample yields about a million distinct CDR3 sequences, roughly 50% seen once. Findings and limits, study-wide: Diversity estimates from one million T cells were considered underestimates. A strong correlation between TCR beta diversity and naive T cell percentage was seen. While age rose, TCR beta diversity per million T cells dropped in a roughly linear way. Compared with aged donors, long-lived donors showed fewer expanded clones, suggesting selection.

The CDR3 spans 13 residues. Germline lookup yields CDR1 SNHLY and CDR2 FYNNEI. V and J are TRBV2 and TRBJ2-7, with D possibly being TRBD1 or TRBD2 (5 bases each). The tail of the sequence fits TRBJ2-5 better, so the J call may be wrong. The clonotype originates from a woman aged 55-75 years in good health. Sequencing input: blood. In nucleotides, the CDR3 is TGTGCCCGCAGCCGGGACCGACGAGGGACCCAGTACTTC. Residues: CARSRDRRGTQYF.